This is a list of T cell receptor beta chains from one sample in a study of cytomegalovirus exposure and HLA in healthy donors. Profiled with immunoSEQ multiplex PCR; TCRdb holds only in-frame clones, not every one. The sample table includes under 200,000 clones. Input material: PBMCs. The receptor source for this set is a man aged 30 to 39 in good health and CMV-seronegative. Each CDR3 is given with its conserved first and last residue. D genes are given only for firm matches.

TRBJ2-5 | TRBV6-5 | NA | CASSYLGGETQYF | TGTGCCAGCAGTTACCTGGGCGGGGAGACCCAGTACTTC
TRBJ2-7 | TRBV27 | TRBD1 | CASSPMATGSSYEQYF | TGTGCCAGCAGTCCTATGGCGACAGGGAGCTCCTACGAGCAGTACTTC
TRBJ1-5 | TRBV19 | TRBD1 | CASSIQGAIYQPQHF | TGTGCCAGTAGTATACAGGGGGCAATCTATCAGCCCCAGCATTTT
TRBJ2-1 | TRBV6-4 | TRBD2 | CASSAGTSGITEQFF | TGTGCCAGCAGCGCCGGGACTAGCGGGATTACCGAGCAGTTCTTC
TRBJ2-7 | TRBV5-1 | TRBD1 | CASSWDSLISYEQYF | TGCGCCAGCAGCTGGGACAGCCTTATCTCCTACGAGCAGTACTTC
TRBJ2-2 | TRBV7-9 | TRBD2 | CASSPSGGGGELFF | TGTGCCAGCAGCCCTAGCGGGGGCGGCGGGGAGCTGTTTTTT
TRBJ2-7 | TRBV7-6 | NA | CASSLIPQGGYEQYF | TGTGCCAGCAGCTTAATACCCCAGGGCGGCTACGAGCAGTACTTC
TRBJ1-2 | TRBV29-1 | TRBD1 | CSGGTGERGYTF | TGCAGCGGAGGGACAGGGGAGCGTGGCTACACCTTC
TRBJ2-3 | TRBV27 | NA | CASSRGTDTQYF | TGTGCCAGCAGTCGGGGTACAGATACGCAGTATTTT
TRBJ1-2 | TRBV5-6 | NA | CASSLVAQASSGYTF | TGTGCCAGCAGCTTGGTAGCGCAGGCATCTAGTGGCTACACCTTC
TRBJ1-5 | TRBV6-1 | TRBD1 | CASSAQGGSSQPQHF | TGTGCCAGCAGTGCACAGGGGGGTTCCAGTCAGCCCCAGCATTTT
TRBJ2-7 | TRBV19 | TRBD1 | CASTPGQGAWEQYF | TGTGCCAGTACCCCGGGACAGGGGGCGTGGGAGCAGTACTTC
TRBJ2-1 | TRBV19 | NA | CASRFQTDYNEQFF | TGTGCCAGTAGATTCCAGACAGATTACAATGAGCAGTTCTTC
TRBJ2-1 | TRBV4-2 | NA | CASSQDRGSYNEQFF | TGTGCCAGCAGCCAAGATCGGGGGTCCTACAATGAGCAGTTCTTC
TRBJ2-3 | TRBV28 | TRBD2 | CASSFSILRGSGVDTQYF | TGTGCCAGCAGTTTTTCTATTCTTCGCGGGAGTGGGGTTGATACGCAGTATTTT
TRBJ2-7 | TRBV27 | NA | CASSLTPSVQQYF | TGTGCCAGCAGTCTAACCCCATCCGTACAGCAGTACTTC
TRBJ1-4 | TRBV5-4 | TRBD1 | CASSTPGQLNEKLFF | TGTGCCAGCAGCACACCGGGACAGTTAAATGAAAAACTGTTTTTT
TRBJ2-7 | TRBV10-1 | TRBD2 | CASSEGPAGGGGNLIEQYF | TGCGCCAGCAGTGAGGGCCCCGCGGGAGGTGGGGGCAACCTCATCGAGCAGTACTTC
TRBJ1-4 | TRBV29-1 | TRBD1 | CSVEDRGRMGEKLFF | TGCAGCGTAGAGGACAGGGGGCGTATGGGTGAAAAACTGTTTTTT
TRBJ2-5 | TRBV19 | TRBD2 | CASSMSSGVLETQYF | TGTGCCAGTAGTATGTCTAGCGGGGTCTTAGAGACCCAGTACTTC
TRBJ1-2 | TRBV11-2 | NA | CASSLQVDYGYTF | TGTGCCAGCAGCTTACAGGTCGACTATGGCTACACCTTC
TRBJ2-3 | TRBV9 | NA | CASSVATWYSSTDTQYF | TGTGCCAGCAGCGTAGCTACGTGGTATTCTAGCACAGATACGCAGTATTTT
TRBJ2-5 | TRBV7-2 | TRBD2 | CASSYSGGYQETQYF | TGTGCCAGCAGCTATAGCGGGGGGTACCAAGAGACCCAGTACTTC
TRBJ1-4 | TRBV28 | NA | CASSLVSATNEKLFF | TGTGCCAGCAGTTTGGTCTCAGCAACTAATGAAAAACTGTTTTTT
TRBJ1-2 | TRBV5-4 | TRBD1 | CASSNNRGRWANYGYTF | TGTGCCAGCAGCAACAACAGGGGGCGATGGGCTAACTATGGCTACACCTTC
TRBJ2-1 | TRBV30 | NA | CAWQLAGASYNEQFF | TGTGCCTGGCAACTTGCGGGTGCGTCCTACAATGAGCAGTTCTTC
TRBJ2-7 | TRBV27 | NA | CASSSGHYEQYF | TGTGCCAGCAGTTCGGGACACTACGAGCAGTACTTC
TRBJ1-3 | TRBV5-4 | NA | CASSSGRMTGNTIYF | TGTGCCAGCAGCTCAGGGCGGATGACTGGAAACACCATATATTTT
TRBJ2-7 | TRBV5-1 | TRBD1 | CASSRQGADEQYF | TGCGCCAGCAGCCGACAGGGGGCAGACGAGCAGTACTTC
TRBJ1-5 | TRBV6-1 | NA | CASRKDRLNQPQHF | TGTGCCAGCAGGAAAGACAGACTGAATCAGCCCCAGCATTTT
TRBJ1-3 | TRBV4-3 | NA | CASSQVTVSSSSGNTIYF | TGCGCCAGCAGCCAAGTTACAGTGTCCTCGAGCTCTGGAAACACCATATATTTT
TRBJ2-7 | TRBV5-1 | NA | CASSLAGQGPYEQYF | TGCGCCAGCAGCTTGGCCGGCCAGGGCCCCTACGAGCAGTACTTC
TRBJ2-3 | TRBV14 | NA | CASSQAGPGKRGADTQYF | TGTGCCAGCAGCCAAGCCGGTCCAGGTAAACGGGGAGCAGATACGCAGTATTTT
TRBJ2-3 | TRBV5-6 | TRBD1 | CASSLVGQASDTQYF | TGTGCCAGCAGCTTGGTGGGACAGGCCTCGGATACGCAGTATTTT
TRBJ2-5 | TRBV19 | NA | CASRDTSKETQYF | TGTGCCAGCAGGGACACCTCAAAAGAGACCCAGTACTTC
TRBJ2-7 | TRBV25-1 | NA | CASSSRRQNSYEQCF | TGTGCCAGCAGCAGCCGGCGACAGAACTCCTACGAGCAGTGCTTC
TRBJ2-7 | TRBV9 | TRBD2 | CASSVAVGLADSYEQYF | TGTGCCAGCAGCGTAGCTGTGGGACTAGCGGACTCCTACGAGCAGTACTTC
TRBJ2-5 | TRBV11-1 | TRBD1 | CASSRGQGHYQETQYF | TGTGCCAGCAGCAGAGGACAGGGACACTACCAAGAGACCCAGTACTTC
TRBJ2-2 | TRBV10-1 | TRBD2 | CASSDPGGTGELFF | TGCGCCAGCAGTGACCCGGGGGGAACCGGGGAGCTGTTTTTT
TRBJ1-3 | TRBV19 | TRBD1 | CASSIIGTGSGNTIYF | TGTGCCAGTAGTATAATTGGGACAGGCTCCGGAAACACCATATATTTT
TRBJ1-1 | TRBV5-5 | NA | CASSHHQGLTEAFF | TGTGCCAGCAGCCATCACCAGGGGTTGACTGAAGCTTTCTTT
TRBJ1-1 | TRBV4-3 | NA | CASSGRGTMNTEAFF | TGCGCCAGCAGCGGACGGGGTACAATGAACACTGAAGCTTTCTTT
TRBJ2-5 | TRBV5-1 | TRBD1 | CASSADREETQYF | TGCGCCAGCAGCGCAGACAGGGAAGAGACCCAGTACTTC
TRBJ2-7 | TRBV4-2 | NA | CASSQDDIGETYEQYF | TGTGCCAGCAGCCAAGATGATATCGGGGAAACCTACGAGCAGTACTTC
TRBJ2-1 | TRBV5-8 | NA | CASRRRGTLSREQFF | TGTGCCAGCAGGCGGCGTGGGACTTTATCTAGGGAGCAGTTCTTC
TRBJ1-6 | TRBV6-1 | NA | CASSEASYQRGTSYNSPLHF | TGTGCCAGCAGTGAAGCCTCATATCAAAGGGGGACCTCCTATAATTCACCCCTCCACTTT
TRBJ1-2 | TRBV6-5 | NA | CASRASTASYGYTF | TGTGCCAGCAGGGCGTCGACAGCCTCCTATGGCTACACCTTC
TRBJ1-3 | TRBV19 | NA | CASSISGVYGNTIYF | TGTGCCAGTAGTATTTCGGGGGTATACGGAAACACCATATATTTT
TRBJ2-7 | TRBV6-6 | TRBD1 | CASCSGTGASYEQYF | TGTGCCAGCTGCTCCGGGACAGGGGCCTCCTACGAGCAGTACTTC
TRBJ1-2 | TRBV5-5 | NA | CASSLLEAGYTF | TGTGCCAGCAGCTTGTTGGAGGCGGGCTACACCTTC
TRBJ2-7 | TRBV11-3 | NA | CASSLSDGGWDEQYF | TGTGCCAGCAGCTTATCTGATGGGGGGTGGGACGAGCAGTACTTC